This paragraph reports one T cell receptor beta chain. The sample is drawn from a study of blood T cell repertoires in COVID-19. The wider study: PBMCs, B-cell-depleted T cells, or T cells were the source of the cDNA or gDNA that made up the material.

Authors' analysis steps: The authors estimated nucleated cell counts from reference gene primer amplification. Measured with immunoSEQ multiplex PCR; TCRdb has only the in-frame clones, and not every one. V and J calls and clone size are as listed in that table; D and trimming were resolved from the DNA. The repertoire has over 200,000 clones, about 88% of them found once; the top ten carry around 2.8%. Germline-derived CDR1 and CDR2 are MNHEY and SVGEGT. V lost 4 bases and J 5 bases, leaving 12 bases between the germline ends. This CDR3 contains 14 residues. The sample consisted of peripheral blood. The origin of this receptor is a woman aged 55-69 years with acute or convalescent COVID-19. The chain carries TRBV6-2 or TRBV6-3 and TRBJ1-3; TRBD1 might be the D (6 bases). The CDR3 spells CASSFQGRRNTIYF. CDR3 nucleotides: TGTGCCAGCAGTTTTCAGGGGCGTCGAAACACCATATATTTT.